This T cell receptor beta chain was sequenced in a study of T cells after yellow fever vaccination. In the study overall: Preparing low-cell-number fractions relied on SMART-Seq v4 Ultra Low Input.

Study results and limitations: Peaking on day 5 versus 15, the secondary response was faster but weaker.

There are a few counts of this clonotype. The target antigen is unknown. A single record per CDR3 protein comes from TCRdb applying MiXCR to the 5' RACE reads. The sample contains hundreds of thousands of distinct CDR3 sequences, roughly 20% of which appear only once. This sequence originates from a man younger than 30 who received the YFV17D yellow fever vaccine. Material: PBMCs, obtained before the yellow fever booster vaccination.

CDR3 bases: TGTGCCAGCAGCTTGGCGGGGGTAGATACGCAGTATTTT. Residues: CASSLAGVDTQYF. V is TRBV5-5 and J is TRBJ2-3; D perhaps matches TRBD2 (6 bases). V was pared by 0 bases and J by 5 bases, with 7 bases between. The CDR3 has 13 amino acids. Germline V gene data show CDR1 as SGHKS and CDR2 as YYEKEE (reference sequence).